This T cell receptor (beta chain) was identified during a study of control samples from healthy donors and cancer patients. The CDR3 loop spans 17 amino acids. The V gene end was trimmed by 5 bases and the J gene end by 4 bases; junction bases not matched to a gene: 14. Germline V gene sequence: CDR1 SEHNR, CDR2 FQNEAQ (reference sequence). Generated by immunoSEQ multiplex PCR, the TCRdb table keeps only in-frame clones and is missing some. Among tens of thousands of clones listed, about 88% were seen once. This clone was found a few times. Material: blood. This receptor was taken from a man aged 50 or older in good health. This sequence joins TRBV7-9 and TRBJ2-3, with 8 bases matching TRBD2. The CDR3 nucleotides are TGTGCCAGCAGCCCCCGTAGTAGCGGGGATAAGGCAGATACGCAGTATTTT. Its protein is CASSPRSSGDKADTQYF.